The next 21 T cell receptor beta chains were all read from a single sample in a study of beta chain features in type 1 diabetes. cDNA synthesis used the whole RNA isolate, giving expressed TCRB sequences. Libraries were prepared by immunoSEQ multiplex PCR; TCRdb keeps only in-frame clonotypes and omits some of them. The data hold about 220,000 clones, with roughly a tenth observed a single time. The source material was central memory CD4+ T cells from blood. The receptor set was obtained from a young man in good health.

The chain recombines TRBV30 with TRBJ2-1; D perhaps matches TRBD2 (6 bases). V dropped 1 base and J dropped 7 bases, with 17 bases sitting between them. The germline V gene has CDR1 GTSNPN and CDR2 SVGIG (reference sequence). The CDR3 is 15 residues long. The CDR3 DNA follows: TGTGCCTGGAGTGGGCGGGGAGGAGGTTGGAATGAGCAGTTCTTC. It encodes CAWSGRGGGWNEQFF.

The rearrangement links TRBV30 to TRBJ2-2; 9 nucleotides align to TRBD1. CDR1 and CDR2 from the germline V gene are GTSNPN and SVGIG (reference sequence). V shed 8 bases, J shed 4 bases, and the junction held 8 bases outside the gene matches. This CDR3 has 14 amino acids. CDR3 sequence: CAGQGTPLTGELFF. The CDR3 DNA sequence: TGTGCCGGACAGGGGACCCCCCTCACCGGGGAGCTGTTTTTT.

This clone was recorded many times. The chain uses TRBV9 and TRBJ2-2, with TRBD1 identical over 9 bases. Unmatched junction bases numbered 12, after V lost 4 bases and J lost 5 bases. The CDR3 extends over 17 amino acids. CDR1 and CDR2 from the germline V gene are SGDLS and YYNGEE. The CDR3 coding sequence is TGTGCCAGCAGCAAGACAGGGGGAGACCCCGGGACCGGGGAGCTGTTTTTT. Protein: CASSKTGGDPGTGELFF.

This clone was observed a few times. The chain couples TRBV29-1 to TRBJ2-7, with TRBD1 matching over 8 bases. The V gene's germline CDR1 is SQVTM and CDR2 ANQGSEA. Trimming at V came to 7 bases and at J to 0 bases, leaving 11 bases not matched to a gene. This CDR3 spans 15 amino acids. CDR3 sequence: CSGDSRGPHSYEQYF. The CDR3 bases are TGCAGCGGCGATTCCAGGGGGCCCCACTCCTACGAGCAGTACTTC.

The DNA for the CDR3 is TGTGCCAGCAGCAAAGGCCTCCTCCTGGGCATTCAGTACTTC. This translates into CASSKGLLLGIQYF. V gene TRBV7-2 combines with J gene TRBJ2-4; no clear D. Deletions cut 5 bases from V and 9 bases from J, with 17 bases between. CDR3 length equals 14 residues. Germline V gives CDR1 SGHTA, CDR2 FQGNSA.

The V call is TRBV29-1, the J call TRBJ2-2; the D gene could be TRBD1 or TRBD2 (5 bases each). The ends were cut back, 6 bases at V and 7 bases at J, with 9 bases in the middle. Germline CDR1 SQVTM, CDR2 ANQGSEA. This CDR3 spans 11 amino acids. CDR3 in amino acids: CSVERGGELFF. DNA of the CDR3: TGCAGCGTGGAGAGGGGCGGGGAGCTGTTTTTT.

The genes are TRBV9 and TRBJ2-1; TRBD1 is a possible D gene (5 bases). V dropped 4 bases and J dropped 2 bases, with 7 bases sitting between them. This CDR3 is 13 amino acids long. The germline CDR1 and CDR2 sequences are SGDLS and YYNGEE. The CDR3 nucleotides read TGTGCCAGCAGCCCAGGGACCTACAATGAGCAGTTCTTC. It specifies CASSPGTYNEQFF.

This clone turned up a few times. CDR3 residues: CASSERAYGYTF. CDR3 sequence (DNA): TGTGCCAGCAGTGAAAGGGCATATGGCTACACCTTC. This sequence joins TRBV6-1 and TRBJ1-2; D remains unclear. Germline V gene lookup returns CDR1 MNHNS and CDR2 SASEGT. The germline V and J ends were trimmed by 2 bases and 5 bases, with 6 bases remaining between them. CDR3 length: 12 amino acids.

The chain is built from TRBV27 and TRBJ1-1; D is possibly TRBD1 (5 bases). Germline CDR1 and CDR2: MNHEY and SMNVEV (reference sequence). The CDR3 spans 14 residues. Trimming took 8 bases from V and 3 from J, leaving 16 bases between them. The CDR3 bases are TGTGCCAGCGGCCCAACTGGGACTTACACTGAAGCTTTCTTT. It encodes CASGPTGTYTEAFF.

The DNA for the CDR3 is TGTGCCATCAAGGTCCGCGCGGACATAACCGACGAGCAGTACTTC. This sequence encodes CAIKVRADITDEQYF. The chain joins TRBV10-3 to TRBJ2-7; D perhaps matches TRBD1 (5 bases). The length of the CDR3 is 15 residues. V was clipped by 7 bases and J by 5 bases, with 21 bases between them. Germline V gene data show CDR1 as ENHRY and CDR2 as SYGVKD.

J is TRBJ1-2 and V is TRBV6-6; a weak D match, TRBD1 (5 bases). V was pared by 7 bases and J by 4 bases, with 13 bases between. Germline values: CDR1 MNHNY, CDR2 SVGAGI (reference sequence). The CDR3 extends over 13 amino acids. CDR3 region: CASKAGQVYGYTF. DNA of the CDR3: TGTGCCAGCAAGGCAGGGCAGGTCTATGGCTACACCTTC.

The chain carries TRBV27 and TRBJ2-7; TRBD2 matches 8 bases. The CDR3 has 16 residues. CDR1 and CDR2 from the germline V gene are MNHEY and SMNVEV (reference sequence). Unmatched junction bases numbered 11, after V lost 1 base and J lost 6 bases. As DNA, the CDR3 is TGTGCCAGCAGTTTATATAGTATGCGGGAGGAAAGCGAGCAGTACTTC. Translated: CASSLYSMREESEQYF.

This clone was counted only a few times. The rearrangement joins TRBV4-2 to TRBJ2-1, with a tentative D call TRBD2 (6 bases). V was cut by 4 bases and J by 8 bases, with 15 bases left in between. Germline loops: CDR1 LGHNA, CDR2 YNFKEQ. This CDR3 has 14 amino acids. CDR3: CASSRGAGEDEQFF. DNA of the CDR3: TGTGCCAGCAGCCGCGGGGCAGGCGAGGATGAGCAGTTCTTC.

The gene calls are TRBV6-5 and TRBJ2-5; TRBD2 might be the D (6 bases). The CDR3 spans 15 residues. Per germline, CDR1 MNHEY and CDR2 SVGAGI. The ends were cut back, 6 bases at V and 5 bases at J, with 19 bases in the middle. CDR3 loop: CASSPRGAGTETQYF. CDR3 bases: TGTGCCAGCAGCCCTCGTGGGGCGGGAACGGAGACCCAGTACTTC.

This clone was seen a few times. The chain links TRBV7-8 to TRBJ2-7, with 10 bases identical to TRBD2. Germline assignment: CDR1 SGHVS and CDR2 FQNEAQ. There are 15 residues in the CDR3. The junction had 5 bases not matched to a gene; V was cut back by 0 bases and J by 6 bases. The CDR3 region has the DNA TGTGCCAGCAGCTTAGCGCTAGCGGGAGCATCCGAGCAGTACTTC. Its translation is CASSLALAGASEQYF.

This clone was seen only a few times. The V gene is TRBV29-1, the J gene TRBJ2-6; a weak D match, TRBD2 (6 bases). The length of the CDR3 is 14 residues. V dropped 7 bases and J dropped 3 bases, with 13 bases sitting between them. Germline V gene data show CDR1 as SQVTM and CDR2 as ANQGSEA. CDR3 protein: CSGGEGLGANVLTF. CDR3 nucleotides: TGCAGCGGGGGAGAGGGACTTGGGGCCAACGTCCTGACTTTC.

The table lists this clone with many counts. CDR3 in amino acids: CASSSTSGRADTQYF. In nucleotides, the CDR3 is TGTGCCAGCAGCTCGACTAGCGGGAGAGCGGATACGCAGTATTTT. The chain combines TRBV11-2 with TRBJ2-3, with TRBD2 identical over 12 bases. CDR1 is SGHAT, CDR2 FQNNGV, per germline. V was clipped by 4 bases and J by 6 bases; unmatched bases: 5. The CDR3 runs to 15 residues.

A note on this clone: This sample also contains other DNA sequences that code for the same CDR3. CDR3 amino acids: CACFYRGYEQYF. CDR3 coding DNA: TGTGCCTGTTTTTACAGGGGGTATGAACAGTACTTC. The J gene is TRBJ2-7, the V gene TRBV30, with 8 bases fitting TRBD1. The V segment lost 6 bases and the J segment 10 bases; nucleotides outside the gene matches: 11. The CDR3 contains 12 residues. Germline CDR1 is GTSNPN and CDR2 is SVGIG (reference sequence).

There are a few counts of this clone. The chain employs TRBV27 and TRBJ2-2; D perhaps matches TRBD1 (6 bases). Trimming pared 6 bases from V and 2 bases from J, leaving 10 bases between. Germline-derived CDR1 and CDR2 are MNHEY and SMNVEV (reference sequence). CDR3 length: 14 amino acids. The CDR3 nucleotides read TGTGCCAGCAGACCGACAGGAAACACCGGGGAGCTGTTTTTT. Translating gives CASRPTGNTGELFF.

This clone was seen a few times. V and J are TRBV30 and TRBJ2-3, with D perhaps matching TRBD2 (6 bases). CDR3 length equals 14 residues. Trimming removed 5 bases from V and 1 base from J, with 13 bases in between. Germline CDR1 GTSNPN, CDR2 SVGIG (reference sequence). The CDR3 region has the DNA TGTGCCTGGTCCGGAGGAGGGCGCACAGATACGCAGTATTTT. It codes for CAWSGGGRTDTQYF.

The chain joins TRBV30 to TRBJ1-2, with D tentatively TRBD1 (5 bases). Trimming pared 0 bases from V and 4 bases from J, leaving 12 bases between. Germline assignment: CDR1 GTSNPN and CDR2 SVGIG (reference sequence). The CDR3 runs to 14 residues. The DNA of the CDR3 is TGTGCCTGGAGTGTATGGGACTCCTCCTATGGCTACACCTTC. Translation: CAWSVWDSSYGYTF.